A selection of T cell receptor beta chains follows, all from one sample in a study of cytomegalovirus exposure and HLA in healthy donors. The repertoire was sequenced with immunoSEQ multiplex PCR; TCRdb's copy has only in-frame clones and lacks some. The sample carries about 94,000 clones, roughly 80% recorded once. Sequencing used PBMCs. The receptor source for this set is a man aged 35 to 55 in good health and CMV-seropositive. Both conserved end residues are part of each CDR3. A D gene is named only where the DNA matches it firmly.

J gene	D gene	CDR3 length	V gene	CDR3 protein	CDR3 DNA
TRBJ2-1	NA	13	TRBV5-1	CASRQESYNEQFF	TGCGCCAGCAGACAGGAATCCTACAATGAGCAGTTCTTC
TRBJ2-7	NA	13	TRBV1	CTSSRLGAGEQYF	TGCACCAGCAGCCGTCTAGGGGCGGGGGAGCAGTACTTC
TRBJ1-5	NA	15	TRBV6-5	CASRSGTALNQPQHF	TGTGCCAGCAGGAGCGGGACGGCCCTTAATCAGCCCCAGCATTTT
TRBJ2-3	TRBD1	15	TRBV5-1	CASSRTGIPTDTQYF	TGCGCCAGCAGCCGGACAGGAATACCCACAGATACGCAGTATTTT
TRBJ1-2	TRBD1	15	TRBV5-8	CASSPRDRGYYGYTF	TGTGCCAGCAGCCCCCGGGACAGGGGATACTATGGCTACACCTTC
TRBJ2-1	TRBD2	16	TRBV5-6	CASSRRGARSYNEQFF	TGTGCCAGCAGCCGGCGGGGGGCCCGCTCCTACAATGAGCAGTTCTTC
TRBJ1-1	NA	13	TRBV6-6	CASSLTGNTEAFF	TGTGCCAGCAGCCTTACAGGGAACACTGAAGCTTTCTTT
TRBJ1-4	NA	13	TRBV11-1	CASSLGGGTEGVF	TGTGCCAGCAGCTTAGGTGGCGGAACAGAGGGGGTGTTT
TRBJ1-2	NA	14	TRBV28	CASSLSGQGFGYTF	TGTGCCAGCAGTTTGAGTGGGCAGGGCTTTGGCTACACCTTC
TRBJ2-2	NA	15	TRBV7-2	CASSLVGGRGGELFF	TGTGCCAGCAGCTTAGTGGGGGGGCGGGGCGGGGAGCTGTTTTTT
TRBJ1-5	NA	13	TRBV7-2	CASSLTRDQPQHF	TGTGCCAGCAGCCTAACGAGAGATCAGCCCCAGCATTTT